This TCR beta chain was documented in a study of blood T cell repertoires in COVID-19. Whole-study context: Collection of acute and convalescent COVID-19 samples took place in the United States, Italy and Spain. PBMCs, B-cell-depleted T cells, or T cells provided the cDNA or gDNA that made up the material.

Seattle cases were enrolled at active infection and followed longitudinally. As processed by the authors: Amplifying reference gene primers gave estimates of nucleated cell counts. Clones were sequenced by immunoSEQ multiplex PCR, and TCRdb holds only the in-frame ones, with some missing. V and J calls and clone size are given by that table; D and trimming were obtained from the DNA. The data show some 400,000 clones, 70% to 90% seen once. In germline, CDR1 is MRHNA, CDR2 SNTAGT. The CDR3 consists of 15 residues. V trimming: 6 bases; J trimming: 4 bases; junction bases outside the gene matches: 6. This receptor was identified in a woman in her fifties or sixties with COVID-19, enrolled during active disease. The rearrangement links TRBV6-4 to TRBJ1-6, with 7 bases lining up with TRBD1. The sample consisted of peripheral blood. CDR3 sequence: CASRKGAAYNSPLHF. The CDR3, as DNA: TGTGCCAGCAGAAAGGGGGCGGCATATAATTCACCCCTCCACTTT.